The 20 T cell receptor beta chains presented below share a single source sample, sequenced in a study of blood T cell repertoires in COVID-19. Using immunoSEQ multiplex PCR, the repertoire was profiled, and TCRdb retains in-frame clones only, with some absent. Among tens of thousands of clones listed, about 90% were seen once. Sequencing was carried out using peripheral blood. The receptor source for this set is a human donor in a cohort sampled during active COVID-19.

In regard to this clone: In the same sample, other DNA sequences code for this CDR3. The V call is TRBV3-1 (or the pseudogene TRBV3-2), the J call TRBJ2-1, with D perhaps TRBD1 (6 bases). Germline values: CDR1 LGHDT, CDR2 YNNKEL (reference sequence). CDR3 length: 15 residues. Deletions cut 3 bases from V and 2 bases from J, with 11 bases between. The CDR3 DNA reads as TGTGCCAGCAGCCAGGCCGGGACAACCTACAATGAGCAGTTCTTC. Encoded protein: CASSQAGTTYNEQFF.

DNA for the CDR3: TGTGCCAGCAGCCAACGACAGGGATTGGAGACCCAGTACTTC. Encoded protein: CASSQRQGLETQYF. This sequence joins TRBV11-3 and TRBJ2-5, with 7 bases lining up with TRBD1. The germline V gene encodes CDR1 SGHNT and CDR2 YENEEA. The CDR3 has 14 amino acids. Trimming at V came to 5 bases and at J to 5 bases, leaving 8 bases not matched to a gene. Drawing the rest from reference TRBV11-3 and TRBJ2-5, the complete variable domain is EAGVVQSPRYKIIEKKQPVAFWCNPISGHNTLYWYLQNLGQGPELLIRYENEEAVDDSQLPKDRFSAERLKGVDSTLKIQPAELGDSAVYLCASSQRQGLETQYFGPGTRLLVL.

V usage is TRBV7-8 and J usage is TRBJ2-2; 7 positions agree with TRBD2. Germline trimming cut 1 base from V and 2 bases from J; bases unmatched to any gene: 4. The CDR3 spans 16 residues. Per the germline V gene, CDR1 is SGHVS and CDR2 is FQNEAQ. The CDR3 DNA follows: TGTGCCAGCAGCTTAGTGGCGGGGGTAAACACCGGGGAGCTGTTTTTT. Translation gives CASSLVAGVNTGELFF.

This chain joins TRBV4-2 and TRBJ2-1; the match to TRBD2 covers 11 bases. CDR1 is LGHNA, CDR2 YNFKEQ, per germline. The CDR3 length is 17 residues. V lost 1 base and J lost 7; bases outside the gene matches: 9. DNA of the CDR3: TGTGCCAGCAGCCAAGTTGATAGCGGGGGGGCCGGGAATGAGCAGTTCTTC. This sequence encodes CASSQVDSGGAGNEQFF.

This rearrangement joins TRBV7-2 to TRBJ2-3; D is undetermined. In germline, CDR1 is SGHTA, CDR2 FQGNSA. This CDR3 region has 14 residues. Trimming removed 6 bases at V and 0 bases at J, with 10 bases between. This CDR3 is CASSPLLSTDTQYF. The CDR3 DNA reads as TGTGCCAGCAGTCCTCTATTAAGCACAGATACGCAGTATTTT.

The sample holds a few counts of this clone. The chain has TRBV7-9 and TRBJ1-2, with unresolved D. The CDR3 is made up of 12 amino acids. Germline-derived CDR1 and CDR2 are SEHNR and FQNEAQ (reference sequence). V was pared by 3 bases and J by 5 bases, with 7 bases between. CDR3 sequence (DNA): TGTGCCAGCAGCTTGGGGAGTTATGGCTACACCTTC. Residues: CASSLGSYGYTF. The full variable domain, its missing parts supplied by reference TRBV7-9 and TRBJ1-2, is DTGVSQNPRHKITKRGQNVTFRCDPISEHNRLYWYRQTLGQGPEFLTYFQNEAQLEKSRLLSDRFSAERPKGSFSTLEIQRTEQGDSAMYLCASSLGSYGYTFGSGTRLTVV.

The count of this clone is one. The gene calls are TRBV4-2 and TRBJ2-2; 7 bases are a match to TRBD1. The ends lost 3 bases at V and 5 bases at J; junction bases unmatched: 3. CDR1 is LGHNA, CDR2 YNFKEQ, per germline. CDR3 length equals 14 residues. CDR3 loop: CASSQGQFTGELFF. In DNA form, the CDR3 reads TGTGCCAGCAGCCAGGGACAGTTTACCGGGGAGCTGTTTTTT.

The chain uses TRBV7-2 and TRBJ2-4, with 13 bases lining up with TRBD2. CDR1 SGHTA and CDR2 FQGNSA come from the germline V gene. The trim removed 3 bases at V and 1 base at J, leaving 3 bases unmatched. This CDR3 comprises 17 residues. CDR3 loop: CASSFGTSGTAKNIQYF. In nucleotides, the CDR3 is TGTGCCAGCAGCTTCGGGACTAGCGGGACGGCCAAAAACATTCAGTACTTC.

The genes are TRBV20-1 and TRBJ2-1; 10 bases are a match to TRBD2. V lost 3 bases, J lost 3 bases, and 8 bases stayed unmatched. The V gene's germline CDR1 is DFQATT and CDR2 SNEGSKA (reference sequence). The CDR3 is made up of 16 amino acids. CDR3: CSASRRSGGVYNEQFF. CDR3 coding DNA: TGCAGTGCTAGTAGAAGGAGCGGGGGGGTCTACAATGAGCAGTTCTTC.

V is TRBV28 and J is TRBJ2-7; a weak D match, TRBD2 (5 bases). V was clipped by 2 bases and J by 7 bases, with 18 bases between them. The germline CDR1 and CDR2 sequences are MDHEN and SYDVKM. The CDR3 is made up of 15 amino acids. Here the CDR3 DNA reads TGTGCCAGCAGTTTAAGTACCCCGGGGAGTCGGGAGCAGTACTTC. Its translation: CASSLSTPGSREQYF.

The chain uses TRBV5-4 and TRBJ2-7, with 9 bases identical to TRBD1. Germline lookup yields CDR1 SGHNT and CDR2 YYREEE (reference sequence). This CDR3 comprises 15 residues. With 4 bases clipped from V and 8 bases from J, the junction kept 13 bases outside the gene matches. The CDR3 DNA follows: TGTGCCAGCAGCAGAGACCGGGACAGGGCCCCAAAGCAGTACTTC. This gives the protein CASSRDRDRAPKQYF.

The chain has TRBV7-2 and TRBJ2-1; 9 nucleotides line up with TRBD1. The V and J ends lost 1 base and 3 bases, in that order; junction bases with no gene match: 7. The CDR3 has 17 amino acids. CDR1 SGHTA and CDR2 FQGNSA come from the germline V gene. The DNA of the CDR3 is TGTGCCAGCAGCTTAGGCCTCGGGACAGGGAGCTACAATGAGCAGTTCTTC. It codes for CASSLGLGTGSYNEQFF.

V and J are TRBV2 and TRBJ2-3, with 12 bases aligning to TRBD2. The trim removed 3 bases at V and 3 bases at J, leaving 7 bases unmatched. The CDR3 runs to 17 residues. Germline V gene lookup returns CDR1 SNHLY and CDR2 FYNNEI. CDR3 region: CASSEETSGSGTDTQYF. The CDR3, as DNA: TGTGCCAGCAGTGAGGAGACTAGCGGGAGTGGAACAGATACGCAGTATTTT.

The chain couples TRBV28 to TRBJ2-5, with a tentative D call TRBD2 (7 bases). In germline, CDR1 is MDHEN, CDR2 SYDVKM. V was shortened by 6 bases and J by 6 bases, with 14 bases between the two germline ends. This CDR3 contains 13 residues. The CDR3: CASSRGGEKTQYF. CDR3 nucleotide sequence: TGTGCCAGCAGCCGCGGGGGCGAAAAGACCCAGTACTTC. The whole variable domain, remainder taken from reference TRBV28 and TRBJ2-5, is DVKVTQSSRYLVKRTGEKVFLECVQDMDHENMFWYRQDPGLGLRLIYFSYDVKMKEKGDIPEGYSVSREKKERFSLILESASTNQTSMYLCASSRGGEKTQYFGPGTRLLVL.

In DNA, the CDR3 is TGTGCCAGCAGCTCCTTAGCGGGAGGGCCCCAGACCCAGTACTTC. Translation: CASSSLAGGPQTQYF. V is TRBV7-2 and J is TRBJ2-5, with 11 positions matching TRBD2. Germline lookup yields CDR1 SGHTA and CDR2 FQGNSA. This CDR3 is built from 15 residues. V lost 4 bases to trimming and J lost 6 bases; unmatched junction nucleotides: 7.

Comments on this clone: Since the CDR3 does not end with the conserved phenylalanine or tryptophan, this likely comes from a read error. The DNA is left out, because the CDR3 cannot be placed on it with certainty; the CDR3 is given as TCRdb lists it. The V call is TRBV18, the J call TRBJ1-1; TRBD1, the table's D call, was not compared with the DNA. Germline V gives CDR1 KGHSH, CDR2 LQKENI. The CDR3 length equals 12 residues, ends included. The CDR3 sequence: CASSPPGQGLSV.

The J gene is TRBJ2-3, the V gene TRBV7-9, with TRBD2 matching over 10 bases. The J segment lost 8 bases and the V segment lost 5 bases, leaving 7 bases of the junction unmatched. Germline V gene data show CDR1 as SEHNR and CDR2 as FQNEAQ (reference sequence). This CDR3 contains 14 residues. In nucleotides, the CDR3 is TGTGCCAGCAGCCTGGACTCTAGCGGGGGTACGCAGTATTTT. As protein: CASSLDSSGGTQYF.

The CDR3 is CAPKGQGSGRICNEQFF. In DNA, the CDR3 is TGTGCCCCTAAGGGACAGGGTAGCGGGAGGATATGCAATGAGCAGTTCTTC. The chain links TRBV9 to TRBJ2-1; tentatively, D is TRBD2 (10 bases). V dropped 10 bases and J dropped 6 bases, with 29 bases sitting between them. CDR1 and CDR2 (germline): SGDLS, YYNGEE. CDR3 length: 17 amino acids. Filled out from reference TRBV9 and TRBJ2-1, the complete variable domain reads DSGVTQTPKHLITATGQRVTLRCSPRSGDLSVYWYQQSLDQGLQFLIQYYNGEERAKGNILERFSAQQFPDLHSELNLSSLELGDSALYFCAPKGQGSGRICNEQFFGPGTRLTVL.

The gene calls are TRBV5-1 and TRBJ2-5; D possibly corresponds to TRBD2 (5 bases). Germline V gene sequence: CDR1 SGHRS, CDR2 YFSETQ. V lost 0 bases to trimming and J lost 3 bases, with 12 bases between them. This CDR3 contains 15 residues. The CDR3 DNA sequence: TGCGCCAGCAGCTTGGCGGGGAACCGCGAAGAGACCCAGTACTTC. Translation: CASSLAGNREETQYF.

This chain joins TRBV6-6 and TRBJ2-1; 9 bases are a match to TRBD2. Per the germline V gene, CDR1 is MNHNY and CDR2 is SVGAGI (reference sequence). CDR3 size: 15 residues. Trimming removed 6 bases from V and 7 bases from J; junction bases left unmatched: 10. The CDR3 spells CASSSPLAGKNEQFF. DNA of the CDR3: TGTGCCAGCAGCTCTCCGCTAGCGGGAAAGAATGAGCAGTTCTTC.